This T cell receptor beta chain was found in a study of T-cell reconstitution after alpha-beta-depleted transplantation in children. The TCRbeta library was prepared with unique molecular identifiers. One entry per CDR3 protein results from TCRdb running MiXCR on the PCR reads. The profile shows about 400,000 distinct CDR3 sequences, around 15% of them singletons. Findings and limits, study-wide: Diversity of TCRbeta at day 60 was high in some patients, arising from surviving recipient T cells and thymic progenitors. At one year after transplant, newly produced T cells mostly accounted for T-cell counts and diversity.

Turning to this clonotype: Its target is unknown.

The CDR3 consists of 15 residues. V lost 6 bases to trimming and J lost 4 bases; unmatched junction nucleotides: 6. The rearrangement links TRBV12-3 or TRBV12-4 to TRBJ2-1; the match to TRBD2 covers 10 bases. Source: PBMCs, mostly from graft donor cells, taken 360 days after TCRalphabeta/CD19-depleted stem cell transplant. The origin of this receptor is a boy younger than two who had a stem cell transplant for Wiskott-Aldrich syndrome, so the T cells may come from the graft donor. The CDR3 protein is CASSQAGGQYNEQFF. CDR3 bases: TGTGCCAGCAGCCAAGCGGGAGGGCAATACAATGAGCAGTTCTTC.